This T cell receptor beta chain is drawn from a study of regulatory T cells in long-lasting Graves disease (dated by TCRdb to 2020 to 2022). About the study as a whole: In the newly diagnosed Graves' disease group, patients had been taking antithyroid drugs for less than 3 months. A total of roughly 35 samples were covered by TCR sequencing, comprising around 13 persistent and around 20 newly diagnosed Graves' disease patients. The study was conducted in China and was registered as a clinical trial. This study used TCR sequencing and RNA sequencing of peripheral blood to compare persistent Graves' disease patients against newly diagnosed Graves' disease patients. The paper's findings and limits, for the study overall: Peripheral blood alone was examined, since thyroid tissue, which constituted the primary lesion, could not be accessed. Compared with newly diagnosed patients, patients with persistent Graves' disease had lower TCR Shannon entropy and fewer highly expanded clones, which suggests clonal expansion. Patients with persistent disease shared more public clonotypes (approximately 2,500) than newly diagnosed patients did (966). As a limitation, the authors acknowledged that the small sample size may reduce accuracy. TRBV28, TRBJ1-2 and TRBJ2-5 were preferentially used in persistent disease, while TRBV20-1 and TRBJ2-1 were favored in newly diagnosed disease. Sequencing and analysis were restricted to the TCR beta chain.

This clonotype has ten or more counts. No cognate antigen has been identified for it. No base quality values were provided; no much bigger clone lies one nucleotide off. The time point label of this sample denotes: newly diagnosed GD, antithyroid drugs for less than 3 months. For both TCR sequencing and RNA sequencing, RNA was extracted from PBMCs in TRIzol. The diagnosis of Graves' disease followed American Thyroid Association guidelines. Patients for the study were recruited at an endocrinology department in Xi'an, China. Each patient gave 7 to 9.5 milliliters of peripheral blood, collected in an EDTA anticoagulant tube. Ficoll Paque Plus density gradient separation was used to isolate PBMCs, and no additional T cell sorting was done. An Agilent 2100 Bioanalyzer and agarose gel were used to check RNA quality, and a NanoDrop 2000 was used to measure RNA concentration. The library relied on multiplex PCR. Sequenced using an Illumina HiSeq 4000. TCR beta libraries were built with iRepertoire HTBI primers and Arm-PCR amplification of CDR3 regions. Before sequencing, the PCR products underwent gel purification. The original pipeline was this. Across samples, around 62 TRBV and 15 or so TRBJ segments were identified and used for gene usage analysis of CDR3 amino acid clonotypes. Filtered high-quality paired reads were merged into contigs using COPE and FqMerger. BLAST was used to align contigs to IMGT TRBV, TRBD and TRBJ reference genes, with CDR3 defined following IMGT. Any clonotype with a frequency above 0.1% was counted as a highly expanded clone. Repertoire diversity was measured by Shannon entropy, and V-J evenness by the Gini coefficient. Clonotypes shared by more than one individual were considered public. TCRdb itself trimmed the public reads at Q25 with fastp, ran MiXCR and retained productive beta chains. Every entry covers one CDR3 protein and lists the most common genes and DNA from its rows. TCRdb's processing, not the authors' own work, is the source of the V and J calls. The sample table lists roughly 500,000 distinct CDR3 sequences, 13% of them with a count of one. In total, the top ten clones hold roughly 10% of the sample.

V lost 7 bases and J lost 2 bases, and the count of bases not matched to a germline gene is 5. The cysteine opens and the phenylalanine closes a CDR3 of 14 amino acids. Left in the record is the CDR3 DNA by itself, 42 bases read in frame from the first base. The same data also contributed to another study, on T cells in Graves' hyperthyroidism and ophthalmopathy. According to the second study: A patient counted as having stable Graves' hyperthyroidism if no progression to ophthalmopathy occurred over 18 months of follow-up. Hyperthyroidism patients were newly diagnosed, had a disease duration of under 2 months, and were aged 18 to 65 years. Patients with uncontrolled infections, other autoimmune diseases, pregnancy or lactation were excluded. Diagnoses were established on the basis of clinical symptoms, serum thyroxine and TRAb, thyroid ultrasound, and orbital computed tomography. The first round of RT-PCR for the TCR CDR3 was performed with the HTBI primer set and the Qiagen OneStep RT-PCR kit. Most expanded thyroid clonotypes (frequency above 0.001) were also detected in blood, a finding suggesting that blood repertoires may reflect thyroid immune responses. A model built on a 13 V-J signature distinguished ophthalmopathy from stable hyperthyroidism, reaching roughly 88% sensitivity and around 81% specificity in cross-validation and 80%/75% in testing. In validation, the model predicted progression to ophthalmopathy a median of about 6.5 months before onset, with 65% to 71% sensitivity and 72.22% specificity. A discovery cohort of about a hundred patients, 43 with Graves' ophthalmopathy and 57 with stable Graves' hyperthyroidism, was used to find distinguishing TCR V-J signatures. Whether ophthalmopathy could be predicted prospectively was tested in an independent validation cohort made up of about 18 hyperthyroidism patients plus 17 patients who later progressed to ophthalmopathy. The 100 or so discovery patients were divided at random into training and test sets in a 7:3 ratio. In addition, the study compared T-cell repertoires in thyroid tissue and in blood from roughly six Graves' hyperthyroidism patients. After blood sampling, hyperthyroidism patients were treated with methimazole at a starting dose of 30 mg daily, and ophthalmopathy patients were treated with high-dose intravenous methylprednisolone. A second multiplex PCR round built the libraries, followed by size selection and purification. Libraries were sequenced paired-end with 100 bp reads on an Illumina HiSeq2000. SOAPnuke was used to process the raw data, removing reads that contained adapters or uncalled bases, had a mean Phred below 15, or lacked an exact match to the constant primer or identifier. High-quality paired reads were merged using COPE v1.2.5, and each unique nucleotide sequence was defined as a clonotype. Clonotypes were aligned to IMGT TRBV, TRBD and TRBJ reference segments using MiTCR v1.1. Only V-J combinations with frequency above 0.0001, covering about 99% of repertoires, were analysed. A TCS score was defined as the ratio of F50 (clonal expansion) to E x V (chaos), with BLOSUM62-based TCRdist applied between CDR3 peptides within each V-J. Welch's t-statistics and random forest reduced roughly 530 V-J features to 13, which were used in a naive Bayes classifier (R e1071). No statistical method was used to fix the sample size in advance, and group allocation was not hidden from the investigators. According to the paper, TCR Vbeta CDR3 sequencing was carried out on some 130 peripheral blood samples, which came from around 43 ophthalmopathy, under 85 hyperthyroidism and roughly 17 progressor patients.

The V and J segments used are TRBV12-3 or TRBV12-4 and TRBJ2-1; 7 middle bases align to TRBD2. The sequencing here drew on peripheral blood mononuclear cells (PBMCs), taken at new diagnosis, from a patient treated with antithyroid drugs. The sequence came from a man aged 30-40 years with Graves disease. Donor details come from another sample of the same person, matched by shared clones. The CDR3 reads as follows: CASNPGLTYNEQFF. In nucleotides, the sequence is TGTGCCAGCAACCCGGGACTAACCTACAATGAGCAGTTCTTC.